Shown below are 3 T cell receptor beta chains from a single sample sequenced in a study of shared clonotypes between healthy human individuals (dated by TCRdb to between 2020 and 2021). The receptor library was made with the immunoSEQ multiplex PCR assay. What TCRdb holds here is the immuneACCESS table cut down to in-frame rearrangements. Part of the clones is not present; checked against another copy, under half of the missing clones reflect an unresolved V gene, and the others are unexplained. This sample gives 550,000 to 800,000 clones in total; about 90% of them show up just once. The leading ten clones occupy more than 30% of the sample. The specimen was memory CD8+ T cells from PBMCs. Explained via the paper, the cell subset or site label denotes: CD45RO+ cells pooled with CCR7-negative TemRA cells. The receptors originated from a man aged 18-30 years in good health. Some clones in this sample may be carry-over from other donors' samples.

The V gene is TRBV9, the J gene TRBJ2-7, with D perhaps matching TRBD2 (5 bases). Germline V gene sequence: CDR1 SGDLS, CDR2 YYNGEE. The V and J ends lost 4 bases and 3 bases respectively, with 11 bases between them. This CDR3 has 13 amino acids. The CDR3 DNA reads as TGTGCCAGCAGCCCAGGACGGGGCTACGAGCAGTACTTC. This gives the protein CASSPGRGYEQYF.

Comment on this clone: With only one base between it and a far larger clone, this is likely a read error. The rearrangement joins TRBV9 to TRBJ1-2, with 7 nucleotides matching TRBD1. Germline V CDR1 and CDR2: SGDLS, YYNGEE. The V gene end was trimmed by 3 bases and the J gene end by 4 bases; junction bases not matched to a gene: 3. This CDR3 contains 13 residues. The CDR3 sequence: CASSAGQTYGYTF. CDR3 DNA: TGTGCCAGCAGCGCGGGACAGACCTATGGCTACACCTTC.

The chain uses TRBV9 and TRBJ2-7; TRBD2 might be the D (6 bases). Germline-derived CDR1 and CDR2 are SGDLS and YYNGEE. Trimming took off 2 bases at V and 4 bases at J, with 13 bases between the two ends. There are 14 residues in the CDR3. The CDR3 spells CASSVSSASYEQYF. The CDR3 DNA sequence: TGTGCCAGCAGCGTGTCTAGCGCCTCGTACGAGCAGTACTTC.